Below, 31 T cell receptor beta chains from the same sample are listed, as sequenced in a study of T cell responses to AZD1222 COVID-19 vaccine. The assay was immunoSEQ multiplex PCR, and TCRdb's table has in-frame clones only and misses some. Among about 120,000 clones listed, around nine tenths were seen once. This specimen was peripheral blood, taken 28 days after the second dose of the MenACWY control vaccine. These receptors all stem from an adult who received the MenACWY meningococcal vaccine as a control.

This clone showed up just a few times. The chain recombines TRBV4-3 with TRBJ1-6; TRBD1 might be the D (5 bases). CDR3 length: 17 residues. Germline loops: CDR1 LGHNA, CDR2 YSLEER. V lost 1 base, J lost 2 bases, and 12 bases lay in between. The CDR3 protein is CASSQAMGGTYNSPLHF. The CDR3 bases are TGCGCCAGCAGCCAAGCCATGGGGGGAACCTATAATTCACCCCTCCACTTT.

This rearrangement joins TRBV5-1 to TRBJ2-7; no reliable D call. The CDR3 has 14 amino acids. Germline V lookup: CDR1 SGHRS, CDR2 YFSETQ. Deletions cut 2 bases from V and 4 bases from J, with 13 bases between. The chain's CDR3 is CASSFFFGAYEQYF. CDR3 in DNA: TGCGCCAGCAGCTTCTTTTTCGGCGCTTACGAGCAGTACTTC.

In its sample, this clone was seen once. This chain links TRBV4-1 with TRBJ2-7; TRBD2 aligns across 7 bases. CDR1 is MGHRA and CDR2 is YSYEKL in the germline V gene. V dropped 1 base and J dropped 3; count of bases not matched to a gene: 6. This CDR3 contains 15 residues. The CDR3 bases are TGCGCCAGCAGCCAAGCGCCTAGCGGCTACTACGAGCAGTACTTC. Protein product: CASSQAPSGYYEQYF.

The rearrangement links TRBV6-2 or TRBV6-3 to TRBJ2-7; 8 bases match TRBD2. The CDR3 consists of 15 residues. Germline CDR1 is MNHEY and CDR2 is SVGEGT. Trimming removed 2 bases from V and 6 bases from J; junction bases left unmatched: 9. In DNA, the CDR3 is TGTGCCAGCAGTTACGAGGCGGGAGGTTCTCGCGAGCAGTACTTC. It translates to CASSYEAGGSREQYF.

The genes are TRBV12-3 or TRBV12-4 and TRBJ1-5; D gene ambiguous. The CDR3 runs 13 residues. Trimming shortened V by 6 bases and J by 2 bases, and 8 bases separated the two germline ends. The CDR3 reads CASSSMGNQPQHF. CDR3 sequence (DNA): TGTGCCAGCAGCTCGATGGGCAATCAGCCCCAGCATTTT.

The chain has TRBV4-2 and TRBJ1-4, with D possibly matching TRBD1 (6 bases). Germline assignment: CDR1 LGHNA and CDR2 YNFKEQ. CDR3 length: 14 residues. Trimming cost V 6 bases and J 4 bases, with 12 bases left between them. The CDR3 reads CASSRGTNNEKLFF. Here the CDR3 DNA reads TGTGCCAGCAGTAGAGGGACAAATAATGAAAAACTGTTTTTT.

V gene TRBV9 combines with J gene TRBJ2-1, with 9 positions matching TRBD2. V dropped 4 bases and J dropped 7; count of bases not matched to a gene: 9. Germline CDR1 is SGDLS and CDR2 is YYNGEE. This CDR3 is 15 amino acids long. CDR3 region: CASSPGLAGENEQFF. The CDR3 DNA reads TGTGCCAGCAGCCCCGGATTAGCGGGGGAAAATGAGCAGTTCTTC.

In its sample, this clone was seen once. The rearrangement links TRBV19 to TRBJ1-5; TRBD1 matches 8 bases. The CDR3 sequence is 15 residues long. With V trimmed by 6 bases and J by 1 base, 5 bases remained unmatched. The germline gives CDR1 LNHDA, CDR2 SQIVND (reference sequence). CDR3 sequence reads: CASSPGGWSNQPQHF. For the CDR3, the DNA is TGTGCCAGTAGCCCAGGGGGCTGGAGCAATCAGCCCCAGCATTTT.

This clone has a handful of counts. This sequence joins TRBV7-7 and TRBJ2-5, with D perhaps matching TRBD1 or TRBD2 (7 bases each). The germline V gene encodes CDR1 SSHAT and CDR2 FNYEAQ (reference sequence). The CDR3 is made up of 15 amino acids. The V gene lost 3 bases and the J gene lost 2 bases, with 13 bases spanning the gap. The CDR3, as DNA: TGTGCCAGCAGCTTGGGGGGGACAGATCAAGAGACCCAGTACTTC. Protein product: CASSLGGTDQETQYF.

This chain connects TRBV10-3 to TRBJ2-7; tentatively, D is TRBD1 or TRBD2 (5 bases each). The CDR3 is 14 residues long. Germline V gives CDR1 ENHRY, CDR2 SYGVKD. Deletions cut 6 bases from V and 0 bases from J, with 12 bases between. The CDR3 sequence is CAISSRDGSYEQYF. In nucleotides, the CDR3 is TGTGCCATCAGCAGCCGGGACGGCTCCTACGAGCAGTACTTC.

By frequency in the sample, this clone is large. This chain's CDR3 is CASSFLAGELFF. In DNA, the CDR3 is TGTGCCAGCAGCTTTTTAGCCGGGGAGCTGTTTTTT. The gene calls are TRBV7-3 and TRBJ2-2; D is ambiguous. This CDR3 has 12 residues. Germline CDR1 reads SGHTA; CDR2 reads FQGTGA. The V and J ends lost 3 bases and 6 bases respectively, with 5 bases between them.

In its sample, this clone was seen once. The chain recombines TRBV19 with TRBJ1-2; 7 bases agree with TRBD1. In germline, CDR1 is LNHDA, CDR2 SQIVND (reference sequence). The CDR3 runs to 16 residues. Trimming cost V 3 bases and J 3 bases; bases outside gene matches: 10. The CDR3 DNA reads as TGTGCCAGTAGTATGGCGGTCCGACAGGGAGACTATGGCTACACCTTC. As protein: CASSMAVRQGDYGYTF.

The chain has TRBV25-1 and TRBJ1-1; a possible D gene is TRBD1 (6 bases). The V and J ends lost 3 bases and 3 bases respectively, with 17 bases between them. The CDR3 is 16 residues long. The V gene's germline CDR1 is MGHDK and CDR2 SYGVNS. This CDR3 is CASSESGAPAYTEAFF. The DNA of the CDR3 is TGTGCCAGCAGTGAGTCGGGGGCCCCAGCGTACACTGAAGCTTTCTTT.

J is TRBJ2-1 and V is TRBV7-3; D possibly uses TRBD1 or TRBD2 (5 bases each). Germline V gives CDR1 SGHTA, CDR2 FQGTGA. The V end lost 4 bases, the J end lost 8 bases, and 12 bases lay between the germline ends. The CDR3 is made up of 13 amino acids. CDR3 loop: CASSSGTPDEQFF. CDR3 DNA sequence: TGTGCCAGCAGCTCCGGGACCCCTGATGAGCAGTTCTTC.

This chain links TRBV9 with TRBJ1-5, with D unclear. In germline, CDR1 is SGDLS, CDR2 YYNGEE. The CDR3 has 15 residues. Trimming removed 3 bases from V and 4 bases from J, with 14 bases in between. The CDR3: CASSAGSPANQPQHF. In nucleotides, the CDR3 is TGTGCCAGCAGCGCCGGCAGCCCCGCGAATCAGCCCCAGCATTTT.

The rearrangement links TRBV13 to TRBJ1-1; D gene uncertain. The CDR3 extends over 14 amino acids. Germline lookup yields CDR1 PRHDT and CDR2 FYEKMQ (reference sequence). Between the trimmed V and J ends, which lost 0 bases and 1 base, there was a span of 6 bases. CDR3 region: CASSLGHKNTEAFF. In nucleotides, the CDR3 is TGTGCCAGCAGCTTAGGACATAAGAACACTGAAGCTTTCTTT.

The V gene is TRBV5-1, the J gene TRBJ1-6, with unresolved D. V was cut by 0 bases and J by 7 bases, with 8 bases left in between. Germline V CDR1 and CDR2: SGHRS, YFSETQ. This CDR3 is built from 14 residues. The CDR3 bases are TGCGCCAGCAGCTTGGACAGCCGAAATTCACCCCTCCACTTT. It translates to CASSLDSRNSPLHF.

The chain joins TRBV5-8 to TRBJ2-1; D perhaps matches TRBD2 (5 bases). The germline V gene has CDR1 SGHTS and CDR2 YDEGEE. The CDR3 has 16 amino acids. With 0 bases removed from V and 5 bases from J, the gap between germline ends came to 15 bases. The CDR3 reads CASSLVGVRTHNEQFF. CDR3 in DNA: TGTGCCAGCAGCTTGGTCGGGGTACGTACACACAATGAGCAGTTCTTC.

This clone is a singleton in its sample. The gene calls are TRBV5-5 and TRBJ2-1; TRBD2 aligns across 11 bases. The CDR3 runs 18 residues. CDR1 and CDR2 (germline): SGHKS, YYEKEE (reference sequence). V shed 4 bases, J shed 10 bases, and the junction held 19 bases outside the gene matches. The CDR3 coding sequence is TGTGCCAGCAGCGAGACCCTCGGACTAGCGGGTGCAGGGACGGAGCAGTTCTTC. This codes for CASSETLGLAGAGTEQFF. Filled out from reference TRBV5-5 and TRBJ2-1, the complete variable domain reads DAGVTQSPTHLIKTRGQQVTLRCSPISGHKSVSWYQQVLGQGPQFIFQYYEKEERGRGNFPDRFSARQFPNYSSELNVNALLLGDSALYLCASSETLGLAGAGTEQFFGPGTRLTVL.

The V call is TRBV6-2 or TRBV6-3, the J call TRBJ2-6; no reliable D call. Germline V gene data show CDR1 as MNHEY and CDR2 as SVGEGT. Trimming stripped 2 bases from V and 2 bases from J, with 7 bases between. CDR3 length: 15 residues. CDR3 sequence (DNA): TGTGCCAGCAGTTACCCAAAGCCTGGGGCCAACGTCCTGACTTTC. It translates to CASSYPKPGANVLTF.

The chain couples TRBV6-2 or TRBV6-3 to TRBJ2-3; TRBD1 matches at 10 bases. V trimming: 5 bases; J trimming: 2 bases; junction bases outside the gene matches: 7. Germline lookup yields CDR1 MNHEY and CDR2 SVGEGT. The CDR3 has 16 residues. The CDR3 reads CASSAGQGVFTDTQYF. The CDR3 nucleotides read TGTGCCAGCAGTGCCGGACAGGGGGTATTCACAGATACGCAGTATTTT.

This clone was counted a single time. The chain uses TRBV6-6 and TRBJ1-2; D remains ambiguous. Trimming shortened V by 5 bases and J by 2 bases, and 9 bases separated the two germline ends. CDR1 is MNHNY, CDR2 SVGAGI, per germline (reference sequence). The CDR3 spans 13 residues. This CDR3 is CASSHGPNYGYTF. CDR3 in DNA: TGTGCCAGCAGTCACGGACCAAACTATGGCTACACCTTC.

Concerning this clone: A junction end diverges from the germline sequence, so it may reflect a read error. The V and J genes are TRBV18 and TRBJ1-3; D remains ambiguous. Germline V gives CDR1 KGHSH, CDR2 LQKENI. CDR3 length: 16 amino acids. CDR3 DNA: TGTGCCAGCTCACCACTTCCCCAGGACGATGGAAGCACCATATATTTT. Its protein product is CASSPLPQDDGSTIYF.

The chain combines TRBV28 with TRBJ1-2, with D perhaps TRBD1 (6 bases). The germline V gene encodes CDR1 MDHEN and CDR2 SYDVKM. Deletions cut 5 bases from V and 2 bases from J, with 12 bases between. The CDR3 consists of 14 residues. The CDR3 bases are TGTGCCAGCAGTCCCCGAGGGGGGAACTATGGCTACACCTTC. Its protein product is CASSPRGGNYGYTF.

The chain is built from TRBV28 and TRBJ2-5; 9 bases align to TRBD1. J lost 1 base, V lost 5 bases, and 11 bases had no gene match. Germline CDR1 is MDHEN and CDR2 is SYDVKM. This CDR3 has 17 amino acids. This CDR3 is CASSEIQGAGAQETQYF. The CDR3 region has the DNA TGTGCCAGCAGTGAGATACAGGGGGCAGGAGCCCAAGAGACCCAGTACTTC.

This clone was picked up a small number of times. The chain couples TRBV7-9 to TRBJ2-5, with D unclear. From germline, CDR1 is SEHNR and CDR2 FQNEAQ (reference sequence). Trimming left V 1 base short and J 0 bases short, with 6 bases between. There are 14 residues in the CDR3. In DNA, the CDR3 is TGTGCCAGCAGCTTAGTTGGGTACCAAGAGACCCAGTACTTC. This gives the protein CASSLVGYQETQYF.

This sequence joins TRBV6-2 or TRBV6-3 and TRBJ1-4; D not certain. V was pared by 0 bases and J by 7 bases, with 15 bases between. The CDR3 has 16 amino acids. Germline V gene sequence: CDR1 MNHEY, CDR2 SVGEGT. DNA of the CDR3: TGTGCCAGCAGTTACTCCCGTGGGAGTGAGAGTGAAAAACTGTTTTTT. This translates into CASSYSRGSESEKLFF.

A single count supports this clone. J is TRBJ2-1 and V is TRBV7-9, with 14 positions matching TRBD2. This CDR3 has 16 residues. Trimming cost V 4 bases and J 4 bases; bases outside gene matches: 3. Germline V gene lookup returns CDR1 SEHNR and CDR2 FQNEAQ (reference sequence). The CDR3 spells CASSSTSGGVYNEQFF. CDR3 DNA: TGTGCCAGCAGCTCGACTAGCGGGGGGGTTTACAATGAGCAGTTCTTC.

The chain uses TRBV14 and TRBJ1-2, with 7 nucleotides matching TRBD1. The CDR3 sequence is 17 residues long. Germline CDR1 and CDR2: SGHDN and FVKESK. The V and J ends lost 0 bases and 2 bases, in that order; junction bases with no gene match: 9. CDR3 sequence reads: CASSQDLGGGVNYGYTF. The CDR3 DNA reads TGTGCCAGCAGCCAAGATCTTGGAGGGGGCGTCAACTATGGCTACACCTTC.

This chain connects TRBV9 to TRBJ2-1; 10 positions match TRBD2. CDR1 is SGDLS, CDR2 YYNGEE, per germline. The CDR3 covers 16 residues. Losses at the gene ends were 4 bases for V and 1 base for J; bases not matched to a gene: 5. CDR3 in DNA: TGTGCCAGCAGCAGTTTAGCGGGAGGTTCCTACAATGAGCAGTTCTTC. It is translated as CASSSLAGGSYNEQFF.

The chain employs TRBV27 and TRBJ2-5; 9 bases are a match to TRBD2. V was pared by 3 bases and J by 4 bases, with 9 bases of the junction left unmatched. Germline V gives CDR1 MNHEY, CDR2 SMNVEV (reference sequence). This CDR3 is 16 amino acids long. CDR3 in amino acids: CASSFGREGPGETQYF. DNA of the CDR3: TGTGCCAGCAGTTTCGGGCGGGAGGGCCCCGGAGAGACCCAGTACTTC.